These 14 T cell receptor beta chains were sequenced from one sample in a study of molecular identifiers for immune sequencing clone quantification. From the PCR reads, TCRdb called clonotypes with MiXCR, one entry per CDR3 protein. Among approximately 550,000 distinct CDR3 sequences listed, roughly 23% were seen once. Sequenced: naive CD8+ T cells from blood, with Jurkat cell RNA spiked in. Indicated subset: FACS-sorted CD8+CD4-CCR7+CD45RA+ naive T cells. All receptors derive from a human donor in good health. Some libraries in this study had Jurkat cell RNA spiked in.

In its sample, this clonotype was seen many times. The J gene is TRBJ2-7, the V gene TRBV20-1, with unresolved D. This CDR3 has 11 residues. In germline, CDR1 is DFQATT, CDR2 SNEGSKA (reference sequence). The V and J ends lost 1 base and 7 bases respectively, with 8 bases between them. The CDR3 DNA sequence: TGCAGTGCTAGAGGCCAGGATGAGCAGTACTTC. Translation gives CSARGQDEQYF.

This clonotype was detected ten times or more. The V call is TRBV24-1, the J call TRBJ2-2; 12 nucleotides align to TRBD2. The junction had 3 bases not matched to a gene; V was cut back by 3 bases and J by 2 bases. The germline gives CDR1 KGHDR, CDR2 SFDVKD. The CDR3 sequence is 17 residues long. The CDR3 protein is CATSDPLAGGNTGELFF. The CDR3 DNA sequence: TGTGCCACCAGTGATCCACTAGCGGGAGGAAACACCGGGGAGCTGTTTTTT.

This chain uses TRBV4-3 with TRBJ2-7; TRBD2 agrees at 8 bases. The CDR3 is made up of 15 amino acids. Germline CDR1 and CDR2: LGHNA and YSLEER. V gave up 2 bases and J gave up 2 bases; unmatched junction bases: 5. CDR3: CASSQFRGGPYEQYF. DNA for the CDR3: TGCGCCAGCAGCCAATTCCGCGGGGGGCCCTACGAGCAGTACTTC.

The CDR3 region has the DNA TGCGCCAGCAGCTTTAGACAGGGCTTCTACAATGAGCAGTTCTTC. The encoded protein is CASSFRQGFYNEQFF. The rearrangement uses TRBV5-1 and TRBJ2-1; 7 positions match TRBD1. V was clipped by 2 bases and J by 3 bases; unmatched bases: 5. Germline loops: CDR1 SGHRS, CDR2 YFSETQ. The CDR3 runs to 15 residues.

This clonotype was seen only a few times. The chain recombines TRBV14 with TRBJ1-2, with D unresolved. This CDR3 region has 14 residues. CDR1 SGHDN and CDR2 FVKESK come from the germline V gene. Trimming cost V 1 base and J 4 bases, with 10 bases left between them. CDR3 DNA: TGTGCCAGCAGCCAAGGGACTCGAGTCTATGGCTACACCTTC. Its translation: CASSQGTRVYGYTF.

In this sample, this clonotype turned up a few times. V and J are TRBV6-6 and TRBJ2-2, with D maybe TRBD2 (6 bases). The CDR3 has 16 residues. The V end was cut by 0 bases, the J end by 3 bases, with 11 bases between. CDR1 is MNHNY and CDR2 is SVGAGI in the germline V gene (reference sequence). CDR3 amino acids: CASSYSGGVDTGELFF. The CDR3 DNA reads as TGTGCCAGCAGTTACTCGGGGGGAGTTGACACCGGGGAGCTGTTTTTT.

In this sample, this clonotype turned up many times. The J gene is TRBJ1-1, the V gene TRBV6-5; D might be TRBD1 (5 bases). Per germline, CDR1 MNHEY and CDR2 SVGAGI. There are 15 residues in the CDR3. Trimming stripped 0 bases from V and 1 base from J, with 9 bases between. Here the CDR3 DNA reads TGTGCCAGCAGTTACTCGCCTGGGGGGAACACTGAAGCTTTCTTT. As protein: CASSYSPGGNTEAFF.

There are many counts of this clonotype. This rearrangement joins TRBV27 to TRBJ1-6; D is undetermined. CDR3 length: 14 residues. The V gene's germline CDR1 is MNHEY and CDR2 SMNVEV (reference sequence). Between the trimmed V and J ends, which lost 5 bases and 6 bases, there was a span of 11 bases. CDR3 in DNA: TGTGCCAGCAGTAGCCGGGAGACTAATTCACCCCTCCACTTT. Encoded protein: CASSSRETNSPLHF.

Turning to this clonotype: This may be a read error: a much more frequent sequence differs by one nucleotide. This sequence joins TRBV4-2 and TRBJ2-3, with TRBD2 matching 8 bases. The V gene's germline CDR1 is LGHNA and CDR2 YNFKEQ. This CDR3 spans 16 amino acids. The CDR3 DNA reads as TGTGCCAGCGGCCAAGATTTGGGACTAGGGGCAGATACGCAGTATTTT. Protein sequence: CASGQDLGLGADTQYF.

This clonotype has at least ten counts. The V and J genes are TRBV20-1 and TRBJ2-3; maybe TRBD2 (6 bases). Trimming removed 1 base from V and 6 bases from J, with 17 bases in between. Germline CDR1 is DFQATT and CDR2 is SNEGSKA (reference sequence). The CDR3 extends over 15 amino acids. This CDR3 reads CSARVPREDSDTQYF. Written as DNA, the CDR3 is TGCAGTGCTAGAGTACCCAGGGAGGACTCTGATACGCAGTATTTT.

The chain recombines TRBV20-1 with TRBJ2-7; D is perhaps TRBD1 or TRBD2 (5 bases each). The CDR3 spans 14 residues. Germline CDR1 reads DFQATT; CDR2 reads SNEGSKA (reference sequence). CDR3 sequence reads: CRAHPRDRTYEQYF. The CDR3 DNA follows: TGCAGAGCTCATCCGAGGGACCGAACCTACGAGCAGTACTTC.

Many counts were recorded for this clonotype. The chain uses TRBV28 and TRBJ2-7; D is perhaps TRBD2 (5 bases). The V end lost 3 bases, the J end lost 7 bases, and 19 bases lay between the germline ends. Germline assignment: CDR1 MDHEN and CDR2 SYDVKM. The CDR3 has 15 amino acids. In DNA form, the CDR3 reads TGTGCCAGCAGTTTTTCTTTGGGAGCTCCGGGGGAGCAGTACTTC. It is translated as CASSFSLGAPGEQYF.

This clonotype was seen a few times. The V and J genes are TRBV27 and TRBJ1-2; TRBD1 is a possible D gene (5 bases). Trimming took 2 bases from V and 8 from J, leaving 12 bases between them. CDR1 MNHEY and CDR2 SMNVEV come from the germline V gene (reference sequence). The CDR3 length is 13 residues. The CDR3 sequence: CASSLGGLRGYTF. In nucleotides, the CDR3 is TGTGCCAGCAGTTTAGGGGGGTTGCGCGGCTACACCTTC.

In regard to this clonotype: This may come from a read error, since a much larger clone is one base off. The rearrangement links TRBV6-5 to TRBJ1-1; tentatively, D is TRBD1 (5 bases). Germline V CDR1 and CDR2: MNHEY, SVGAGI. This CDR3 region has 15 residues. The CDR3, as DNA: TGTGCCGGCAGTTACTACGGGGGATTGAACACTGAAGCTTTCTTT. Translation: CAGSYYGGLNTEAFF.